This TCR beta chain was captured in a study of blood T cell repertoires in COVID-19 (dated by TCRdb to the early 2020s). Concerning the study at large: Samples covering the acute and convalescent phases of COVID-19 were provided by collaborators in the United States, Italy and Spain. Subjects who had been exposed to COVID-19, were actively infected with it, or had recovered from it provided the deeply sampled blood TCRbeta repertoires that made up the dataset. Samples came from the ongoing ImmuneRACE study (first 160 participants) plus 1,254 subjects from 6 global collaborators. The material from the prospective study consisted of cDNA or gDNA derived from T cells, B-cell-depleted T cells, or PBMCs. Sample metadata almost always included a de-identified subject ID, COVID-19 status, age in years and sex. The repertoires were released in a freely available public database meant as a resource for research on the immune response to SARS-CoV-2. HLA class I and class II types, where available, came from metadata supplied by the sample provider rather than from assay-based typing.

General findings and caveats noted by the study authors: Clinical and demographic metadata were provided uncurated, with the amount varying by source and participant.

Participants in the prospective study were enrolled through a virtual design, were aged about 18 to 90 years, and lived in approximately 24 United States geographic areas. In the prospective study, cohorts were assigned on the basis of participant-reported clinical history obtained from a screening survey and a study questionnaire. ImmuneRACE Cohort 3 recovered participants were defined by two consecutive negative NP/OP PCR tests, healthcare professional clearance, or symptom resolution. Mobile phlebotomists in the prospective study collected whole blood, serum and a nasopharyngeal or oropharyngeal swab from every participant. Over an approximately two-month period, participants in the prospective study had the option of providing additional blood draws and questionnaires. Before DNA extraction, prospective study blood samples were shipped either frozen or at room temperature. TCRbeta CDR3 regions were amplified from genomic DNA using the immunoSEQ Assay, a bias-controlled multiplex PCR. Processing in the source paper ran as follows. The number of nucleated cells in each sample was estimated from the amplification of reference gene primers within the assay. To quantify the absolute abundance of each unique TCRbeta CDR3 rearrangement, sequence reads were collapsed and filtered. For each sample, productive Simpson clonality was calculated as the square root of Simpson's diversity index across productive rearrangements. The table comes from immuneACCESS by way of TCRdb, which keeps in-frame sequences with V and J called. Part of the clones is missing from these tables; in studies checked, under half for an unresolved V gene and the rest for unknown reasons. V and J calls and clone size are given by that table; D and trimming were obtained from the DNA. This sample comprises 300,000 to 400,000 clones, 88% of them detected only once. The leading ten clones occupy approximately 1.2% of the sample.

On this clone: Its antigen remains undetermined. No base-level quality is on record; no much larger clone is a single base apart.

The sequencing sample was made of PBMCs or T cells enriched from blood (not recorded which). The clonotype comes from a woman younger than 30 who had recovered from COVID-19.

The CDR3 protein is CAWSPYQTGDIGQPQHF. The sequenced DNA is TGTGCCTGGAGTCCATACCAGACAGGGGATATTGGTCAGCCCCAGCATTTT. The chain joins TRBV30 to TRBJ1-5; the central 8 bases match TRBD1. Ends trimmed: V by 2 bases, J by 6 bases; bases unmatched to a gene: 15. The germline V gene encodes CDR1 GTSNPN and CDR2 SVGIG (reference sequence). Including the terminal cysteine and phenylalanine, the CDR3 comprises 17 residues. Only the CDR3 DNA is retained, 51 bases long and in frame from the first base. The entire variable domain, with the stretches around the CDR3 drawn from the reference TRBV30 and TRBJ1-5 proteins, is SQTIHQWPATLVQPVGSPLSLECTVEGTSNPNLYWYRQAAGRGLQLLFYSVGIGQISSEVPQNLSASRPQDRQFILSSKKLLLSDSGFYLCAWSPYQTGDIGQPQHFGDGTRLSIL.